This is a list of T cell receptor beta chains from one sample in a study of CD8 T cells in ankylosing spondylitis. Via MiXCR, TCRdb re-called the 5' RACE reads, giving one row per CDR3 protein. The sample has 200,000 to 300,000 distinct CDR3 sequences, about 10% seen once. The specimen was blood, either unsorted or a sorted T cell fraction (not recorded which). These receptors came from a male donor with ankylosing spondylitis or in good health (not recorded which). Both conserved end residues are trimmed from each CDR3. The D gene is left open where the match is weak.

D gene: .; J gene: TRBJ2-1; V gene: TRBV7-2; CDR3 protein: ASSFVGGYNEQF
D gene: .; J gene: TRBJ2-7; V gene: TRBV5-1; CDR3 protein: ASSLNPQGGEQY
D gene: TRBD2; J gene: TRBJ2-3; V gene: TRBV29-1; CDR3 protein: SVALLAGGPDTQY
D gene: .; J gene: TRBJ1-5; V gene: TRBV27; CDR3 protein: ASSRLEDSNQPQH
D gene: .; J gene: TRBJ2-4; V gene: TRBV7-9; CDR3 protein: ASKDEGNIQY
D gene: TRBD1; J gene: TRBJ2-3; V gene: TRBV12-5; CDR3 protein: ASGLTTGAGADTQY
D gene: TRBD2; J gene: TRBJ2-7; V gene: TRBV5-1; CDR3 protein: ASSRGTSGGSMDYEQY
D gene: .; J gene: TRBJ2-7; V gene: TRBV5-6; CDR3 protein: ASSSPSKFRGEQY
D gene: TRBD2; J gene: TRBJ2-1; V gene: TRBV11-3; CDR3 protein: ASQGRGGMTYNEQF
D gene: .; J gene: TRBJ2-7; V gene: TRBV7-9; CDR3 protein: ASSLAGSTYEQY
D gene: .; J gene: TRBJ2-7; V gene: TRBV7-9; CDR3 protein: ASSRGTGGDEQY
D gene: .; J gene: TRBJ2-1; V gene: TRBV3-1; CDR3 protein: ASSRTRTPVYNEQF
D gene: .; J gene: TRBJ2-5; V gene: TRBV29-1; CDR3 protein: SVSRGGQETQY
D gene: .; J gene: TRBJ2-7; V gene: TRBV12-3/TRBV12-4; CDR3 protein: ASSPGTPYEQY
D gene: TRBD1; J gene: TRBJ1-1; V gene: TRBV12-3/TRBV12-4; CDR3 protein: ASTLGQGTEAF
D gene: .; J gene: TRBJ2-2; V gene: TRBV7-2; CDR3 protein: ASSLQVSGELF
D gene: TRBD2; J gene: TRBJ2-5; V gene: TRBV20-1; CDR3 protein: SASLGLAEETQY
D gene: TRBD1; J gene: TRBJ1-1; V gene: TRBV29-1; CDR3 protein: SVALTGGETEAF
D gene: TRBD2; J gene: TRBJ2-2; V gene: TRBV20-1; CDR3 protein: STSRREGRTGELF
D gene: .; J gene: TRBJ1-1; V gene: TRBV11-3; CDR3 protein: ASCRGAGNTEAF
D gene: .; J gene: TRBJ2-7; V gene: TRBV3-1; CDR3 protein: ASSQDLEQY
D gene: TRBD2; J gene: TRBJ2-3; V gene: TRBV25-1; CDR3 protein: ASSEWGTTGTDTQY
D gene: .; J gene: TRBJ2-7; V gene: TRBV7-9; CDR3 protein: ASSPRTSLEQY
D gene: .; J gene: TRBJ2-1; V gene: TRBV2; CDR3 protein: ASSEVGTAKDNEQF
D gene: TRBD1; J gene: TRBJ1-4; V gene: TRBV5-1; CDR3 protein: ASSPGVVVRGQGQKLF
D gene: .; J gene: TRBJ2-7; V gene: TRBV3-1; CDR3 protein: ASSQEGVSYEQY
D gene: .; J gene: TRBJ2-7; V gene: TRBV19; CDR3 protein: ASSKGIYEQY
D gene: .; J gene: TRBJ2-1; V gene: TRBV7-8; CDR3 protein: ATRRLDRINEQF
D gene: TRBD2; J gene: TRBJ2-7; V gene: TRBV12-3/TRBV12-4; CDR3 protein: ASSGTSGLSGPGEQY
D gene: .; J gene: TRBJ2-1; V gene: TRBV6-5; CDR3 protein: ASSYWSSYNEQF
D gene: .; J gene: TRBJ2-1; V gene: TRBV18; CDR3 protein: ASSRPGPTYNEQF
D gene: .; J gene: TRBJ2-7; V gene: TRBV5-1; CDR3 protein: ASSLGWGLYEQY
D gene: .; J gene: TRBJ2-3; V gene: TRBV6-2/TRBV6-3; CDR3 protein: ASSYVRATDTQY
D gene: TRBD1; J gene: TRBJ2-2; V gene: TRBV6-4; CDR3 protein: ASKDRQGVTGELF
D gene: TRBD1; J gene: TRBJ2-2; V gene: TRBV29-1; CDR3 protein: SVEDQGTGTGELF
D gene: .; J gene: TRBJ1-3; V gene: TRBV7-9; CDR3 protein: ASSLEVGSQNTIY